This TCR beta chain was sequenced in a study of T cells in Graves' hyperthyroidism and ophthalmopathy. As to this clonotype: Its matching antigen is unknown.

It was RNA transcripts that yielded the amplified TCR beta CDR3 regions. The TCR CDR3 was amplified in a first-round RT-PCR using the HTBI primer set. Using its own MiXCR run on the multiplex PCR reads, TCRdb lists one record per CDR3 protein. The data contain almost 250,000 distinct CDR3 sequences, around 26% of them singletons. Overall study findings and caveats: Appearing also in blood were most of the thyroid clonotypes expanded above 0.001.

This TCR was recovered from a woman between 40 and 50 years old with Graves' ophthalmopathy. The specimen sequenced was blood.

The CDR3: CASSFTGTGILYEQYF. CDR3 sequence (DNA): TGTGCCAGCAGTTTTACCGGGACAGGAATACTCTACGAGCAGTACTTC. The gene calls are TRBV27 and TRBJ2-7; TRBD1 agrees at 8 bases. J gave up 3 bases and V 3 bases, and 10 bases lay outside the gene matches. There are 16 residues in the CDR3. Germline CDR1 is MNHEY and CDR2 is SMNVEV (reference sequence).